A selection of T cell receptor beta chains follows, all from one sample in a study of shared clonotypes between healthy human individuals. TCRdb's copy holds only in-frame clones and misses some; the assay was immunoSEQ multiplex PCR. The profile shows 2,500,000 or so clones, roughly 93% of them singletons. Sequencing used naive CD4+ T cells from PBMCs. These receptors originate from a man aged 18 to 30 in good health. Some clones in this sample may be carry-over from other donors' samples. Each CDR3 is given with its conserved first and last residue. A D gene is named only where the DNA matches it firmly. The listing skips clone size in some rows; elsewhere it reads once, few, many or a size class.

j_call v_call clone_size d_call cdr3_nt cdr3_aa
TRBJ2-7 TRBV4-2 - TRBD2 TGTGCCAGCAGCTTGGAACCTCTAGCGGTCTCTTCCGAGCAGTACTTC CASSLEPLAVSSEQYF
TRBJ2-3 TRBV5-1 - - TGCGCCAGCACCCCCTCCCCTAGCACAGATACGCAGTATTTT CASTPSPSTDTQYF
TRBJ1-4 TRBV15 once TRBD1 TGTGCCACCAGCAGAGACCGACAGGGGGGGGGTGAAAAACTGTTTTTT CATSRDRQGGGEKLFF
TRBJ1-2 TRBV9 - TRBD1 TGTGCCAGCAGCCTCTCCCCAGCAGGGGGCGAAGATGGCTACACCTTC CASSLSPAGGEDGYTF
TRBJ2-4 TRBV7-9 - - TGTGCCAGCAGCGGCAGCGGGCTAGCCAAAAACATTCAGTACTTC CASSGSGLAKNIQYF
TRBJ2-1 TRBV7-2 - - TGTGCCAGCAGCTTCCGGGACCGTAATTGGAATGAGCAGTTCTTC CASSFRDRNWNEQFF
TRBJ1-5 TRBV11-2 - - TGTGCCAGCAGCTTAGATGGCCAGCAAGGGGGGCTCAATCAGCCCCAGCATTTT CASSLDGQQGGLNQPQHF
TRBJ2-2 TRBV7-9 - - TGTGCCAGCATCCTAGGACAGCTACAGAACACCGGGGAGCTGTTTTTT CASILGQLQNTGELFF
TRBJ2-7 TRBV18 - TRBD2 TGTGCCAGCTCACAAATAACCGGGACTAGTAACGAGCAGTACTTC CASSQITGTSNEQYF
TRBJ2-7 TRBV25-1 - TRBD1 TGTGCCAGCCGATGGGGGACAGTTACCTACGAGCAGTACTTC CASRWGTVTYEQYF
TRBJ1-4 TRBV28 - - TGTGCCAGCAGTTTAGGAGTGGCGGAAAAACTGTTTTTT CASSLGVAEKLFF
TRBJ1-3 TRBV7-2 - - TGTGCCAGCAGCTTATCCAGGGGAAACACCATATATTTT CASSLSRGNTIYF
TRBJ2-1 TRBV28 - - TGTGCCAGCAGTTTGGTTCCAGGAGGGGATGAGCAGTTCTTC CASSLVPGGDEQFF
TRBJ2-1 TRBV9 once TRBD2 TGTGCCAGCAGCGCTAGCGGGAGTTCCTACAATGAGCAGTTCTTC CASSASGSSYNEQFF
TRBJ1-4 TRBV30 - TRBD1 TGTGCCTGGAGTATTTACAGGGGAACTAATGAAAAACTGTTTTTT CAWSIYRGTNEKLFF
TRBJ2-1 TRBV4-2 - TRBD2 TGTGCCAGCAGCCCCGGGGGGGCTAGTGAGTATGAGCAGTTCTTC CASSPGGASEYEQFF
TRBJ2-2 TRBV5-1 - TRBD1 TGCGCCAGCAGCAGAGGACAGGCGACCACCGGGGAGCTGTTTTTT CASSRGQATTGELFF
TRBJ2-7 TRBV7-2 - - TGTGCCAGCAGCCCATCGGGATACGAGCAGTACTTC CASSPSGYEQYF
TRBJ2-1 TRBV28 once TRBD1 TGTGCCAGCACCAAAGGACAGGTTTACAATGAGCAGTTCTTC CASTKGQVYNEQFF
TRBJ2-1 TRBV28 - - TGTGCCAGCAGTTTCTTGAGCCCAGGGTCCTACAATGAGCAGTTCTTC CASSFLSPGSYNEQFF
TRBJ2-2 TRBV7-8 - - TGTGCCAGCACCCTCCGGGAGCTTAACACCGGGGAGCTGTTTTTT CASTLRELNTGELFF
TRBJ1-4 TRBV5-1 - - TGCGCCAGCAGCCCAGAAGGGGCCCCGGAGGGAAAACTGTTTTTT CASSPEGAPEGKLFF
TRBJ1-1 TRBV30 - - TGTGCCTGGAGTCCCATGTGGGGGGACACTGAAGCTTTCTTT CAWSPMWGDTEAFF
TRBJ2-1 TRBV6-5 once - TGTGCCAGTCAGGAATTAGACCATGAGCAGTTCTTC CASQELDHEQFF
TRBJ2-7 TRBV6-5 - - TGTGCCAGCAGCCCGTGGGTCGGATTCGAGCAGTACTTC CASSPWVGFEQYF
TRBJ2-7 TRBV10-3 - TRBD2 TGTGCCATCAGTGTGACGGGACTAGCGGGAGGACGTTACGAGCAGTACTTC CAISVTGLAGGRYEQYF
TRBJ2-1 TRBV7-9 - - TGTGCCAGCAGGGTTAAGGGACCGGACAATGAGCAGTTCTTC CASRVKGPDNEQFF
TRBJ2-7 TRBV5-4 - - TGTGCCAGCAGCTTTGGGACGGCCTTCTACGAGCAGTACTTC CASSFGTAFYEQYF
TRBJ2-3 TRBV7-2 - TRBD2 TGTGCCAGCAGCATCGCATTCCTAGCGGGGTTCACAGATACGCAGTATTTT CASSIAFLAGFTDTQYF
TRBJ2-1 TRBV9 once TRBD2 TGTGCCAGCAGCCCTCGGACTAGCCCCTGGGGTGAGCAGTTCTTC CASSPRTSPWGEQFF
TRBJ1-2 TRBV9 - - TGTGCCAGCAGCGTAGCAACAGGGTCCTATGGCTACACCTTC CASSVATGSYGYTF
TRBJ2-7 TRBV5-1 - - TGCGCCAGCAGCTTGTTCGCGGGGTCCTACGAGCAGTACTTC CASSLFAGSYEQYF
TRBJ2-1 TRBV18 - TRBD2 TGTGCCAGCTCACCGGGGACTAGCGATGAGCAGTTCTTC CASSPGTSDEQFF
TRBJ2-2 TRBV6-5 - - TGTGCCAGCAGTTACGGAGGTACCGGGGAGCTGTTTTTT CASSYGGTGELFF
TRBJ2-3 TRBV29-1 - TRBD1 TGCAGCGTTGTGGACAGGGCCTCCACAGATACGCAGTATTTT CSVVDRASTDTQYF
TRBJ2-5 TRBV5-1 - TRBD2 TGCGCCAGCAGCGTAGTGGGACTAGCGTCCCAAGAGACCCAGTACTTC CASSVVGLASQETQYF
TRBJ2-1 TRBV6-6 - TRBD1 TGTGCCAGCAGTAAGGGACAGGGGGTTTACAATGAGCAGTTCTTC CASSKGQGVYNEQFF
TRBJ2-4 TRBV4-1 - - TGCGCCAGCAGCCAGCCAGGCGGCCAGCGGGCCAAAAACATTCAGTACTTC CASSQPGGQRAKNIQYF
TRBJ2-5 TRBV9 - TRBD2 TGTGCCAGCAGCCCGGGACTAGCGGGAGGGCCTGAGACCCAGTACTTC CASSPGLAGGPETQYF
TRBJ1-5 TRBV6-5 once - TGTGCCAGCAGTTCCAGGGGTAGCAATCAGCCCCAGCATTTT CASSSRGSNQPQHF
TRBJ1-5 TRBV28 - - TGTGCCAGCAGCTTACGCGGAATAGTACCCCCCGGGCAGGTGGATCAGCCCCAGCATTTT CASSLRGIVPPGQVDQPQHF
TRBJ1-2 TRBV5-1 - - TGCGCCAGCAGCTTCGGTGGGCCCAACTATGGCTACACCTTC CASSFGGPNYGYTF
TRBJ1-2 TRBV5-6 - TRBD1 TGTGCCAGCAGCCCGGGGACAGCCTATGGGTATGGCTACACCTTC CASSPGTAYGYGYTF
TRBJ2-3 TRBV11-2 - TRBD1 TGTGCCAGCAGCCGTCGAAGGGGGCGAGCCCCAGATACGCAGTATTTT CASSRRRGRAPDTQYF
TRBJ2-7 TRBV5-1 - - TGCGCCAGCAGCATGCAGGGGGGTACCTACGAGCAGTACTTC CASSMQGGTYEQYF
TRBJ2-4 TRBV6-5 - - TGTGCCAGCAGCCAGGGTTTAGCCAAAAACATTCAGTACTTC CASSQGLAKNIQYF
TRBJ1-1 TRBV6-5 - - TGTGCCAGCGGGTCGGTCTTAGGAGCTTTCTTT CASGSVLGAFF
TRBJ2-3 TRBV11-2 - - TGTGCCAGCAGCCCAAGCACAGATACGCAGTATTTT CASSPSTDTQYF
TRBJ2-5 TRBV12-5 - - TGTGCTAGTGGCCGGGAGGGACAGATACAAGAGACCCAGTACTTC CASGREGQIQETQYF
TRBJ1-5 TRBV6-1 - - TGTGCCAGCAGTGAAGCAGGGTTGGTGGATCAGCCCCAGCATTTT CASSEAGLVDQPQHF
TRBJ1-3 TRBV7-3 once - TGTGCCAGCAGCCCCCCCGGCCCCTCTGGAAACACCATATATTTT CASSPPGPSGNTIYF
TRBJ2-7 TRBV15 - - TGTGCCACCAGCAGGGACAAGTCCTACGAGCAGTACTTC CATSRDKSYEQYF
TRBJ2-5 TRBV28 - TRBD1 TGTGCCAGCAGACCAACCCGGGACAGGGGGCGGGAGACCCAGTACTTC CASRPTRDRGRETQYF
TRBJ2-5 TRBV27 - TRBD2 TGTGCCAGCAGTTTGCTAGCGGGAGAAGAGACCCAGTACTTC CASSLLAGEETQYF
TRBJ2-1 TRBV28 - - TGTGCCAGCAGTCCTCGGACCGGCCATGAGCAGTTCTTC CASSPRTGHEQFF
TRBJ1-2 TRBV28 - TRBD1 TGTGCCAGCAGTCCGACAGGGAGGAGGGCTGGCTACACCTTC CASSPTGRRAGYTF
TRBJ2-3 TRBV25-1 - - TGTGCCAGCAGAGGGGGATCAGATACGCAGTATTTT CASRGGSDTQYF
TRBJ2-3 TRBV9 - - TGTGCCAGCAGCCCGCCGCCGGGATTAACCACAGATACGCAGTATTTT CASSPPPGLTTDTQYF
TRBJ2-1 TRBV5-1 once - TGCGCCAGCAGCTTGGCGGGGCGGTTCAATGAGCAGTTCTTC CASSLAGRFNEQFF
TRBJ2-3 TRBV28 - TRBD2 TGTGCCAGCCGGGGGGAGGGCTTTAGTGATACGCAGTATTTT CASRGEGFSDTQYF